The rows below give T cell receptor beta chains drawn from one sample of a study of cytomegalovirus exposure and HLA in healthy donors. Produced via immunoSEQ multiplex PCR; TCRdb's table is partial and in-frame only. The repertoire has 180,000 or so clones, around 80% of them found once; the top ten carry roughly 4.8%. Material: PBMCs. Receptors originate from a woman aged 45-59 years in good health and CMV-seropositive. CDR3s include the opening cysteine and the closing phenylalanine or tryptophan. The D gene is left open where the match is weak. Clone size is not always given. Where it is, it says once, few, many or a class for expanded clones.

>17|TRBV5-8|-|TRBJ2-6|few
TGTGCCAGCAGCTTGGCTGAGCGGCACTCTGGGGCCAACGTCCTGACTTTC
CASSLAERHSGANVLTF
>13|TRBV10-3|TRBD1|TRBJ1-1|-
TGTGCCTCGAGGACAGGAGAGGGGACTGAAGCTTTCTTT
CASRTGEGTEAFF
>14|TRBV6-6|-|TRBJ1-1|-
TGTGCCAGCAGGCTACCGACAGGGAACACTGAAGCTTTCTTT
CASRLPTGNTEAFF
>13|TRBV25-1|TRBD1|TRBJ1-4|once
TGTGCCAGCTCCGACAGGGGAAATGAAAAACTGTTTTTT
CASSDRGNEKLFF
>18|TRBV4-1|-|TRBJ1-1|-
TGCGCCAGCAGCCAAGATCTTCCAGGGCGAAGGATGAACACTGAAGCTTTCTTT
CASSQDLPGRRMNTEAFF
>16|TRBV5-1|TRBD2|TRBJ2-3|once
TGCGCCAGCAGCTTGATTGGCGGGGGGACCACAGATACGCAGTATTTT
CASSLIGGGTTDTQYF
>16|TRBV5-1|-|TRBJ2-1|once
TGCGCCAGCAGCTTTACGGCGGGAAATAACCTGGGTGAGCAGTTCTTC
CASSFTAGNNLGEQFF
>14|TRBV6-6|TRBD1|TRBJ1-2|-
TGTGCCAGCAGTCCACGGGACAGTCGGTATGGCTACACCTTC
CASSPRDSRYGYTF
>13|TRBV18|-|TRBJ1-1|-
TGTGCCAGCTCACCAGGCAGGGACACTGAAGCTTTCTTT
CASSPGRDTEAFF
>15|TRBV7-9|TRBD2|TRBJ2-3|-
TGTGCCAGCAGCTTTCCCCTAGCGGGAACAGATACGCAGTATTTT
CASSFPLAGTDTQYF
>12|TRBV2|-|TRBJ2-3|-
TGTGCCAGCAGACAACTAGGGGATACGCAGTATTTT
CASRQLGDTQYF
>14|TRBV2|-|TRBJ1-4|-
TGTGCCAGTATCGGAGGGACTATGGGTGAAAAACTGTTTTTT
CASIGGTMGEKLFF
>18|TRBV5-3|-|TRBJ1-5|-
TGTGCCAGAATGGGGGCCGAACAACAAGTGTTGCCAAATCAGCCCCAGCATTTT
CARMGAEQQVLPNQPQHF
>14|TRBV29-1|TRBD1|TRBJ1-1|-
TGCAGCGTTCCCGGGACAGGGGATGACACTGAAGCTTTCTTT
CSVPGTGDDTEAFF
>12|TRBV6-5|-|TRBJ1-4|-
TGTGCCAGCAGTCTTGACAGAGAAAAACTGTTTTTT
CASSLDREKLFF
>14|TRBV6-5|TRBD1|TRBJ2-1|-
TGTGCCAGCAGACGGACAGGGACCTACAATGAGCAGTTCTTC
CASRRTGTYNEQFF
>20|TRBV27|TRBD1|TRBJ1-5|-
TGTGCCAGCAGTCCAGAATTCCCGGGACAGGGGGGTTATAGCAATCAGCCCCAGCATTTT
CASSPEFPGQGGYSNQPQHF
>15|TRBV19|-|TRBJ2-1|-
TGTGCCAGTAGTCAACCGGGACACCGAGTTGTAGAGCAGTTCTTC
CASSQPGHRVVEQFF
>10|TRBV20-1|-|TRBJ1-4|-
TGCAGTGCCAAAAATGAAAAACTGTTTTTT
CSAKNEKLFF
>12|TRBV6-6|-|TRBJ1-2|-
TGTGCCAGCGGACAGTACCTCTATGGCTACACCTTC
CASGQYLYGYTF
>16|TRBV7-9|TRBD1|TRBJ2-7|-
TGTGCCAGCAGCTTAGCCGGGACAGGGGCTGGCTACGAGCAGTACTTC
CASSLAGTGAGYEQYF
>16|TRBV18|TRBD1|TRBJ1-3|-
TGTGCCAGCTCACCGGCCGGGACAGGGACTGGAAACACCATATATTTT
CASSPAGTGTGNTIYF
>17|TRBV11-2|-|TRBJ2-1|-
TGTGCCGGCAGCTTAGATCCCCGGGGGACCTCCTACAATGAGCAGTTCTTC
CAGSLDPRGTSYNEQFF
>15|TRBV19|TRBD1|TRBJ1-4|-
TGTGCCAGTAGTCTTCGGACAGGATCTAATGAAAAACTGTTTTTT
CASSLRTGSNEKLFF
>17|TRBV19|TRBD2|TRBJ2-1|-
TGTGCCAGTAGTCACAGGGGTAGCGGGGGGCCTTGGGATGAGCAGTTCTTC
CASSHRGSGGPWDEQFF
>14|TRBV2|-|TRBJ2-7|-
TGTGCCAGCAGTGAATTTGGCCAGACCTACGAGCAGTACTTC
CASSEFGQTYEQYF
>15|TRBV19|TRBD2|TRBJ2-1|once
TGTGCCAGTAGTATCCGGACTAGAGGCCTCAATGAGCAGTTCTTC
CASSIRTRGLNEQFF
>14|TRBV6-1|-|TRBJ1-5|-
TGTGCCAGCAGTGAAAGCAGGGGAAATCAGCCCCAGCATTTT
CASSESRGNQPQHF
>14|TRBV10-3|TRBD2|TRBJ2-7|few
TGTGCCATCAGTGACCGAGCGGGATCCTACGAGCAGTACTTC
CAISDRAGSYEQYF
>14|TRBV14|-|TRBJ1-1|-
TGTGCCAGCAGCCAAGGTACAGTCCACACTGAAGCTTTCTTT
CASSQGTVHTEAFF
>14|TRBV6-5|TRBD1|TRBJ2-5|-
TGTGCCAGCAGCCTCGGACAGGGAGGAGAGACCCAGTACTTC
CASSLGQGGETQYF
>15|TRBV28|TRBD2|TRBJ2-5|once
TGTGCCAGCAGTCTCCCCACTAGCGGCCAAGAGACCCAGTACTTC
CASSLPTSGQETQYF
>15|TRBV4-1|TRBD2|TRBJ2-7|-
TGCGCCAGCAGCCCGAGGACTAGTAAGTCCTACGAGCAGTACTTC
CASSPRTSKSYEQYF
>14|TRBV19|-|TRBJ1-6|-
TGTGCCAGTAGATCCGGGACAACTAATTCACCCCTCCACTTT
CASRSGTTNSPLHF
>14|TRBV10-3|TRBD2|TRBJ2-1|-
TGTGCCACGGATAGCGGGGGGGCTGACAATGAGCAGTTCTTC
CATDSGGADNEQFF
>13|TRBV6-5|-|TRBJ2-3|-
TGTGCCAGCAGTTCCCCTGTCACAGATACGCAGTATTTT
CASSSPVTDTQYF
>15|TRBV13|-|TRBJ1-2|-
TGTGCCAGCAGCTATACCTGGTCCGGGGAGGGTGGCTACACCTTC
CASSYTWSGEGGYTF
>16|TRBV13|TRBD1|TRBJ2-1|-
TGTGCCAGCAGCCTGGCCGGGACAGGGACCTACAATGAGCAGTTCTTC
CASSLAGTGTYNEQFF
>13|TRBV11-2|-|TRBJ1-1|-
TGTGCCAGCAGCTCTTTAAGTCAGGGGCTGTCTTTCTTT
CASSSLSQGLSFF
>13|TRBV5-1|-|TRBJ2-3|-
TGCGCCAGCAGCCTGACTCCCTCAGATACGCAGTATTTT
CASSLTPSDTQYF
>11|TRBV2|TRBD1|TRBJ2-7|-
TGTGCCAGTAGACCAGGGGGCGAGCAGTACTTC
CASRPGGEQYF
>15|TRBV29-1|-|TRBJ1-2|-
TGCAGCGCCGGGGGGGGACGGCCCTCTGACTATGGCTACACCTTC
CSAGGGRPSDYGYTF